The 30 T cell receptor beta chains below come from one sample, sequenced in a study of blood T cell repertoires in COVID-19. The protocol was immunoSEQ multiplex PCR, while the TCRdb copy is restricted to in-frame clones and leaves out a portion. This repertoire shows 150,000 to 200,000 clones, around 87% found once; its top ten account for approximately 2.5%. Sequencing was done on a sample of peripheral blood. The source of these receptors is a man between 40 and 49 years old with active or convalescent COVID-19.

This clone was seen once. This rearrangement joins TRBV9 to TRBJ1-1; D is unresolved. The CDR3 runs 16 residues. Trimming removed 0 bases at V and 0 bases at J, with 12 bases between. Per the germline V gene, CDR1 is SGDLS and CDR2 is YYNGEE. The CDR3 here is CASSVGEGGMNTEAFF. CDR3 DNA: TGTGCCAGCAGCGTAGGCGAGGGCGGGATGAACACTGAAGCTTTCTTT.

The count of this clone is one. This rearrangement joins TRBV27 to TRBJ2-1; 7 positions match TRBD1. V was clipped by 9 bases and J by 5 bases; unmatched bases: 10. There are 14 residues in the CDR3. Germline CDR1 is MNHEY and CDR2 is SMNVEV (reference sequence). CDR3 protein: CASTTGTVNNEQFF. Written as DNA, the CDR3 is TGTGCCAGTACTACCGGGACAGTAAACAATGAGCAGTTCTTC.

The rearrangement joins TRBV7-2 to TRBJ1-1; TRBD1 matches 8 bases. Germline-derived CDR1 and CDR2 are SGHTA and FQGNSA. Trimming took 5 bases from V and 3 from J; bases not matched to a gene: 8. This CDR3 has 15 amino acids. The CDR3 sequence: CASSLLQGDYTEAFF. The CDR3 DNA reads as TGTGCCAGCAGCCTGTTACAGGGGGATTACACTGAAGCTTTCTTT.

The V gene is TRBV5-1, the J gene TRBJ1-1, with TRBD1 as a possible D gene (5 bases). Germline assignment: CDR1 SGHRS and CDR2 YFSETQ. The CDR3 is 14 residues long. Trimming took 0 bases from V and 1 from J, leaving 7 bases between them. The CDR3 DNA follows: TGCGCCAGCAGCTTGGGAGACAGGAACACTGAAGCTTTCTTT. Translation gives CASSLGDRNTEAFF.

The chain couples TRBV18 to TRBJ1-1, with D tentatively TRBD1 (5 bases). CDR1 and CDR2 (germline): KGHSH, LQKENI. This CDR3 has 14 residues. V dropped 0 bases and J dropped 7 bases, with 12 bases sitting between them. As DNA, the CDR3 is TGTGCCAGCTCACCACCCGCAGGGAGGAGTGAAGCTTTCTTT. It encodes CASSPPAGRSEAFF.

V and J are TRBV6-5 and TRBJ2-5; 8 bases are a match to TRBD1. The CDR3 length is 13 residues. V dropped 6 bases and J dropped 10; count of bases not matched to a gene: 10. Germline V gene sequence: CDR1 MNHEY, CDR2 SVGAGI. The CDR3 sequence is CASSTKDREIQYF. CDR3 nucleotide sequence: TGTGCCAGCAGCACAAAGGACAGGGAAATCCAGTACTTC.

This rearrangement joins TRBV5-1 to TRBJ2-5; no firm D call. There are 16 residues in the CDR3. CDR1 SGHRS and CDR2 YFSETQ come from the germline V gene. V lost 0 bases and J lost 4, with 16 bases in between. The CDR3 loop is CASSLGFSAPGETQYF. The CDR3 DNA follows: TGCGCCAGCAGCTTGGGATTTTCAGCGCCTGGAGAGACCCAGTACTTC.

V is TRBV11-3 and J is TRBJ1-6; possibly TRBD1 for D (5 bases). V shed 5 bases and J shed 7 bases, with 6 bases lying between them. This CDR3 has 12 amino acids. Germline values: CDR1 SGHNT, CDR2 YENEEA. The CDR3 DNA reads TGTGCCAGCAGCAGACAGAATTCACCCCTCCACTTT. The encoded protein is CASSRQNSPLHF. Looking up the rest from reference TRBV11-3 and TRBJ1-6 gives the full variable domain: EAGVVQSPRYKIIEKKQPVAFWCNPISGHNTLYWYLQNLGQGPELLIRYENEEAVDDSQLPKDRFSAERLKGVDSTLKIQPAELGDSAVYLCASSRQNSPLHFGNGTRLTVT.

J is TRBJ2-3 and V is TRBV28; possibly TRBD2 for D (5 bases). The germline gives CDR1 MDHEN, CDR2 SYDVKM. V dropped 4 bases and J dropped 7 bases, with 21 bases sitting between them. The CDR3 has 16 amino acids. DNA of the CDR3: TGTGCCAGCAGTTCCTCCTCCGGGGTAGTTAGATATACGCAGTATTTT. It codes for CASSSSSGVVRYTQYF.

The V and J genes are TRBV6-5 and TRBJ1-2, with 7 bases identical to TRBD1. V shed 5 bases, J shed 5 bases, and the junction held 8 bases outside the gene matches. Germline CDR1 reads MNHEY; CDR2 reads SVGAGI. The CDR3 loop spans 14 amino acids. The CDR3 protein is CASSRQGEGYGYTF. The CDR3 nucleotides are TGTGCCAGCAGTCGACAGGGAGAGGGGTATGGCTACACCTTC.

The chain carries TRBV5-1 and TRBJ1-4, with D perhaps TRBD1 (5 bases). V was shortened by 2 bases and J by 4 bases, with 12 bases between the two germline ends. The germline gives CDR1 SGHRS, CDR2 YFSETQ. The CDR3 has 15 amino acids. CDR3 sequence reads: CASSFQGAINEKLFF. DNA for the CDR3: TGCGCCAGCAGCTTCCAAGGGGCGATTAATGAAAAACTGTTTTTT.

The V call is TRBV27, the J call TRBJ1-5, with D possibly matching TRBD1 (5 bases). Germline CDR1 MNHEY, CDR2 SMNVEV (reference sequence). V was trimmed by 2 bases and J by 1 base, leaving 12 bases between them. This CDR3 has 16 residues. The CDR3 region has the DNA TGTGCCAGCAGTTTAAGGGGCGGTGGGAGCAATCAGCCCCAGCATTTT. Translated, it gives CASSLRGGGSNQPQHF.

J is TRBJ1-1 and V is TRBV2; D may be TRBD1 (5 bases). With 2 bases removed from V and 0 bases from J, the gap between germline ends came to 7 bases. CDR1 is SNHLY and CDR2 is FYNNEI in the germline V gene. CDR3 length equals 14 residues. The CDR3 sequence is CASSERTMNTEAFF. The DNA of the CDR3 is TGTGCCAGCAGTGAAAGGACAATGAACACTGAAGCTTTCTTT.

The rearrangement links TRBV24-1 to TRBJ2-7, with TRBD2 matching over 10 bases. CDR3 length equals 18 residues. Trimming took 0 bases from V and 2 from J; bases not matched to a gene: 9. Germline V gene sequence: CDR1 KGHDR, CDR2 SFDVKD. The CDR3 nucleotides are TGTGCCACCAGTGATTTGGAGTCTAGCGGGGGCCCGACCTACGAGCAGTACTTC. This gives the protein CATSDLESSGGPTYEQYF.

V usage is TRBV5-1 and J usage is TRBJ2-1; possible D gene TRBD2, 7 bases. Trimming left V 0 bases short and J 7 bases short, with 17 bases between. In germline, CDR1 is SGHRS, CDR2 YFSETQ. There are 16 residues in the CDR3. CDR3 in DNA: TGCGCCAGCAGCTTGGCCAGCTGGGGGGGGGCAAATGAGCAGTTCTTC. Its protein is CASSLASWGGANEQFF. The variable domain in full, with the rest retrieved from reference TRBV5-1 and TRBJ2-1, is KAGVTQTPRYLIKTRGQQVTLSCSPISGHRSVSWYQQTPGQGLQFLFEYFSETQRNKGNFPGRFSGRQFSNSRSEMNVSTLELGDSALYLCASSLASWGGANEQFFGPGTRLTVL.

J is TRBJ1-5 and V is TRBV27, with D uncertain. Germline V gene lookup returns CDR1 MNHEY and CDR2 SMNVEV (reference sequence). The CDR3 loop spans 12 amino acids. Trimming stripped 2 bases from V and 6 bases from J, with 5 bases between. CDR3 protein: CASSLEGQPQHF. CDR3 DNA: TGTGCCAGCAGTTTAGAGGGTCAGCCCCAGCATTTT.

CDR3 sequence reads: CASNRGSVQVYEQYF. Written as DNA, the CDR3 is TGTGCCAGCAATCGGGGGTCAGTCCAAGTCTACGAGCAGTACTTC. This chain links TRBV7-9 with TRBJ2-7, with D possibly being TRBD2 (6 bases). The germline V gene has CDR1 SEHNR and CDR2 FQNEAQ (reference sequence). This CDR3 comprises 15 residues. Trimming took off 7 bases at V and 3 bases at J, with 19 bases between the two ends. Looking up the rest from reference TRBV7-9 and TRBJ2-7 gives the full variable domain: DTGVSQNPRHKITKRGQNVTFRCDPISEHNRLYWYRQTLGQGPEFLTYFQNEAQLEKSRLLSDRFSAERPKGSFSTLEIQRTEQGDSAMYLCASNRGSVQVYEQYFGPGTRLTVT.

The rearrangement joins TRBV12-5 to TRBJ1-1; D unresolved. The germline V gene encodes CDR1 LGHNT and CDR2 FRNRAP. The ends were cut back, 4 bases at V and 7 bases at J, with 7 bases in the middle. CDR3 size: 11 residues. The CDR3 loop reads CASGWAIEAFF. The CDR3 coding sequence is TGTGCTAGTGGTTGGGCGATTGAAGCTTTCTTT.

The rearrangement joins TRBV24-1 to TRBJ1-3; TRBD1 matches 7 bases. This CDR3 contains 14 residues. Germline V gene lookup returns CDR1 KGHDR and CDR2 SFDVKD. With 2 bases clipped from V and 6 bases from J, the junction kept 3 bases outside the gene matches. Here the CDR3 reads CATSDSTGQNTIYF. In nucleotides, the CDR3 is TGTGCCACCAGTGATTCGACAGGGCAAAACACCATATATTTT.

V and J are TRBV4-2 and TRBJ1-5; 7 positions match TRBD1. With V trimmed by 0 bases and J by 2 bases, 4 bases remained unmatched. The CDR3 is made up of 16 amino acids. Per the germline V gene, CDR1 is LGHNA and CDR2 is YNFKEQ. As DNA, the CDR3 is TGTGCCAGCAGCCAAGAGACAGGGTCAGGCAATCAGCCCCAGCATTTT. This sequence encodes CASSQETGSGNQPQHF.

Regarding this clone: The CDR3 end shows no conserved phenylalanine or tryptophan, and so a read error is likely. The DNA is omitted, as the CDR3 cannot be located on it reliably, and the CDR3 follows TCRdb's listing. The V and J genes are TRBV28 and TRBJ1-1; TRBD1, the table's D call, was not compared with the DNA. Germline V gives CDR1 MDHEN, CDR2 SYDVKM. The CDR3 is made up of 11 amino acids, end residues included. CDR3 sequence: CASSTGQGAVL.

This chain links TRBV2 with TRBJ2-7; possibly TRBD1 for D (6 bases). V was pared by 6 bases and J by 6 bases, with 12 bases between. Per germline, CDR1 SNHLY and CDR2 FYNNEI. The CDR3 has 12 residues. Here the CDR3 DNA reads TGTGCCAGCAGGTACGGACAGTTCGAGCAGTACTTC. Translating gives CASRYGQFEQYF.

The V gene is TRBV4-3, the J gene TRBJ2-3; D unclear. This CDR3 is built from 16 residues. The germline CDR1 and CDR2 sequences are LGHNA and YSLEER. Between the trimmed V and J ends, which lost 0 bases and 2 bases, there was a span of 12 bases. In nucleotides, the CDR3 is TGCGCCAGCAGCCAAGATCTGTTAACTTACACAGATACGCAGTATTTT. Amino acid sequence: CASSQDLLTYTDTQYF.

The V gene is TRBV20-1, the J gene TRBJ1-1; D call uncertain. CDR1 DFQATT and CDR2 SNEGSKA come from the germline V gene (reference sequence). Trimming removed 3 bases from V and 8 bases from J, with 10 bases in between. The CDR3 sequence is 11 residues long. In DNA form, the CDR3 reads TGCAGTGCTAGCGTTGGGCAAGAAGCTTTCTTT. Residues: CSASVGQEAFF.

The rearrangement joins TRBV10-2 to TRBJ2-5; 8 nucleotides align to TRBD2. V lost 2 bases and J lost 4; bases outside the gene matches: 9. Germline V gives CDR1 WSHSY, CDR2 SAAADI. The CDR3 has 16 amino acids. The CDR3 coding sequence is TGCGCCAGCAGTGAGGCCCTCTGGCGGGGGGCAGAGACCCAGTACTTC. Amino acid sequence: CASSEALWRGAETQYF.

The V call is TRBV21-1, the J call TRBJ2-7; TRBD1 is taken as the D call from the table, unchecked against the DNA. TRBV21-1 is marked as a pseudogene. CDR3 length equals 16 residues. CDR3 nucleotides: TGTGCCAGCAGCAAGATGTCCCGGGACAGAACCTACGAGCAGTACTTC. Translation: CASSKMSRDRTYEQYF.

The chain couples TRBV5-4 to TRBJ1-2; D possibly corresponds to TRBD1 (6 bases). The germline V gene has CDR1 SGHNT and CDR2 YYREEE (reference sequence). The germline V and J ends were trimmed by 2 bases and 5 bases, with 13 bases remaining between them. This CDR3 has 14 residues. The CDR3 is CASSFGAGEYGYTF. The CDR3 bases are TGTGCCAGCAGCTTTGGGGCAGGGGAATATGGCTACACCTTC.

The chain is built from TRBV27 and TRBJ1-5; TRBD1 might be the D (5 bases). Trimming took 2 bases from V and 6 from J, leaving 11 bases between them. This CDR3 contains 14 residues. Looked up from germline, CDR1 is MNHEY and CDR2 is SMNVEV (reference sequence). In DNA form, the CDR3 reads TGTGCCAGCAGTTTAAGCAGGGAGGGTCAGCCCCAGCATTTT. Encoded protein: CASSLSREGQPQHF.

This sequence joins TRBV29-1 and TRBJ1-5; D not resolved. There are 13 residues in the CDR3. Germline V gene data show CDR1 as SQVTM and CDR2 as ANQGSEA. V lost 6 bases, J lost 2 bases, and 11 bases lay in between. CDR3 region: CSVAGNGNQPQHF. CDR3 nucleotides: TGCAGCGTAGCCGGGAACGGCAATCAGCCCCAGCATTTT.

The chain employs TRBV6-6 and TRBJ1-4, with D possibly TRBD1 on 5 matching bases. CDR1 MNHNY and CDR2 SVGAGI come from the germline V gene (reference sequence). The CDR3 is made up of 14 amino acids. Deletions cut 6 bases from V and 0 bases from J, with 8 bases between. CDR3 in DNA: TGTGCCAGCAGAGGGACTTCAACTAATGAAAAACTGTTTTTT. Translating it yields CASRGTSTNEKLFF.